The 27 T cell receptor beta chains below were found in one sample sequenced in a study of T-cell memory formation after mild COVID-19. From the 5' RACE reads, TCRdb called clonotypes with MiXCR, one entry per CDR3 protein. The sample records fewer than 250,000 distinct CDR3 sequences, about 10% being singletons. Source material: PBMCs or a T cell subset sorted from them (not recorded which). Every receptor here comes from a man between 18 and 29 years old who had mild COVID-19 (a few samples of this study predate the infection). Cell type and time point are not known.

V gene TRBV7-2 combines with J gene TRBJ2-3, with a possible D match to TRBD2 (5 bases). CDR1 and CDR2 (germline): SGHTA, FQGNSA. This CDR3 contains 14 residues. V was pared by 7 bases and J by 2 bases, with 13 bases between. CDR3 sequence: CASTHPGYTDTQYF. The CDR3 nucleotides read TGTGCCAGCACCCATCCGGGGTACACAGATACGCAGTATTTT.

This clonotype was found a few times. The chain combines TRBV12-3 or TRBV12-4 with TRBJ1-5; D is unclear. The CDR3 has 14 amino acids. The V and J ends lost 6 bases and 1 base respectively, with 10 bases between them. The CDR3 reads CASSPTGSNQPQHF. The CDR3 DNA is TGTGCCAGCAGCCCTACCGGGAGCAATCAGCCCCAGCATTTT.

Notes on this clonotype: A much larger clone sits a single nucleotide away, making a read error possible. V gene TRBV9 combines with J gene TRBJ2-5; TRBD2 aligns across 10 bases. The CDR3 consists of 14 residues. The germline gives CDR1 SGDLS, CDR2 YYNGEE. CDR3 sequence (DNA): TGTGCCAGCAGCGCGACTAGCGGGCAAGGGACCCAGTACTTC. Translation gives CASSATSGQGTQYF.

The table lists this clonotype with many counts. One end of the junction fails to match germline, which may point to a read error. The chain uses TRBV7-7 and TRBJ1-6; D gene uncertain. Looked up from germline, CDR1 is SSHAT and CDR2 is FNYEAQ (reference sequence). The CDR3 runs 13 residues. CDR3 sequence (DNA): TGTGCTAGCAGCTTAGAGGCTTCTTCACCCCTCCACTTT. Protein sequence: CASSLEASSPLHF.

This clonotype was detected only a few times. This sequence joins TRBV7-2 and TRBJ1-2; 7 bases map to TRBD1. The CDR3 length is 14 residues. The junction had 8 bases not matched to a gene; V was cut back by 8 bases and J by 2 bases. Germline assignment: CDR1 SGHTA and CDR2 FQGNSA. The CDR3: CASGGQAGNYGYTF. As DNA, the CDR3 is TGTGCCAGCGGAGGACAGGCGGGGAACTATGGCTACACCTTC.

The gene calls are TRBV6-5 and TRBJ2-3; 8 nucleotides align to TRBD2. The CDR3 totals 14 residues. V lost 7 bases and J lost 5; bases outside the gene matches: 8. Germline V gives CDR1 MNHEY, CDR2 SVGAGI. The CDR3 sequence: CASTLPGGGDTQYF. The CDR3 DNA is TGTGCCAGCACTCTCCCCGGGGGGGGAGATACGCAGTATTTT.

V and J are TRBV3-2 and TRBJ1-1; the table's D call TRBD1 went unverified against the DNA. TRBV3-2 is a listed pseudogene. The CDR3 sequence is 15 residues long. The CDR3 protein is CASSQPGQGCTEAFF. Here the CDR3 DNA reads TGTGCCAGCAGCCAACCGGGACAGGGTTGTACTGAAGCTTTCTTT.

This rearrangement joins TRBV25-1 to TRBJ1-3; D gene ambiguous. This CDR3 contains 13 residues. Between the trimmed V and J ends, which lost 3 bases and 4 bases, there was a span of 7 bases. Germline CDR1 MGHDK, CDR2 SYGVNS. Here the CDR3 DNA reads TGTGCCAGCAGTGATCCAGGAGGAAACACCATATATTTT. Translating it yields CASSDPGGNTIYF.

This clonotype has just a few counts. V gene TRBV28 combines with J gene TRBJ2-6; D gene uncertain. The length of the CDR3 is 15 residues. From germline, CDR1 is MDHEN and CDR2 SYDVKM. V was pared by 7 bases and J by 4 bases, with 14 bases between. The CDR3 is CASISWGSGANVLTF. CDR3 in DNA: TGTGCCAGCATCTCCTGGGGATCCGGGGCCAACGTCCTGACTTTC. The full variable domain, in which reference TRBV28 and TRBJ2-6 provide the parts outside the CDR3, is DVKVTQSSRYLVKRTGEKVFLECVQDMDHENMFWYRQDPGLGLRLIYFSYDVKMKEKGDIPEGYSVSREKKERFSLILESASTNQTSMYLCASISWGSGANVLTFGAGSRLTVL.

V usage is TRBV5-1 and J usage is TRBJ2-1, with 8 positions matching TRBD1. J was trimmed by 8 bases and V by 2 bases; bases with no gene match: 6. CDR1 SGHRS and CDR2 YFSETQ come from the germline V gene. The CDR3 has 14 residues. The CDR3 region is CASSLLGQEDEQFF. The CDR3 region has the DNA TGCGCCAGCAGCTTACTGGGACAGGAGGATGAGCAGTTCTTC.

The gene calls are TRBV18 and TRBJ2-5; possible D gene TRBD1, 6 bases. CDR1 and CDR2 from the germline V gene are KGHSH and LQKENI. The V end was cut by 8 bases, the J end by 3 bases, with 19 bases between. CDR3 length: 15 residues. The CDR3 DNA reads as TGTGCCAGCGCGACCAGGAGGACAGCTAAAGAGACCCAGTACTTC. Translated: CASATRRTAKETQYF.

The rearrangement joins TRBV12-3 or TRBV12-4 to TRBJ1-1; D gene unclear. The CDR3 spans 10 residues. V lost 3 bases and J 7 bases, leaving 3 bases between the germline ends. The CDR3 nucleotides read TGTGCCAGCAGTTTGGTTGAAGCTTTCTTT. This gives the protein CASSLVEAFF.

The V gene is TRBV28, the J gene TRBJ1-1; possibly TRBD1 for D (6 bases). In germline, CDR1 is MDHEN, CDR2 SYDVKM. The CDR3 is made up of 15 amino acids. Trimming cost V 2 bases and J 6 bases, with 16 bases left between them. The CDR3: CASSLGGTSGAEAFF. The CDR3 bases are TGTGCCAGCAGTTTAGGGGGCACATCTGGCGCTGAAGCTTTCTTT.

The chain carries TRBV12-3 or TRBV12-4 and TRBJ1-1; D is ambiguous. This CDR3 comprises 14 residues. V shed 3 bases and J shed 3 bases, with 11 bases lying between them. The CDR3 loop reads CASSFYVSDTEAFF. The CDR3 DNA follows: TGTGCCAGCAGTTTCTACGTTAGTGACACTGAAGCTTTCTTT.

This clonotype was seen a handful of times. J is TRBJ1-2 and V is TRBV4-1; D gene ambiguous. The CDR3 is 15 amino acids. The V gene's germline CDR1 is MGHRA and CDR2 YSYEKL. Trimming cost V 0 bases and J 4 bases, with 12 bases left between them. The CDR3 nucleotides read TGCGCCAGCAGCCAAGATCCTAGCCTTCGCTATGGCTACACCTTC. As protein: CASSQDPSLRYGYTF.

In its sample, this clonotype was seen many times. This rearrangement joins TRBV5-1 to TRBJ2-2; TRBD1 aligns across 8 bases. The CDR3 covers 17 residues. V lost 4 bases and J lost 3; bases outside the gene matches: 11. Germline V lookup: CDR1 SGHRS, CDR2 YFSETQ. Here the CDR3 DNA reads TGCGCCAGCAGCCCACGGCGGACAGGGAGTTACACCGGGGAGCTGTTTTTT. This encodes CASSPRRTGSYTGELFF. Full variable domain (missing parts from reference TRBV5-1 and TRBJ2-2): KAGVTQTPRYLIKTRGQQVTLSCSPISGHRSVSWYQQTPGQGLQFLFEYFSETQRNKGNFPGRFSGRQFSNSRSEMNVSTLELGDSALYLCASSPRRTGSYTGELFFGEGSRLTVL.

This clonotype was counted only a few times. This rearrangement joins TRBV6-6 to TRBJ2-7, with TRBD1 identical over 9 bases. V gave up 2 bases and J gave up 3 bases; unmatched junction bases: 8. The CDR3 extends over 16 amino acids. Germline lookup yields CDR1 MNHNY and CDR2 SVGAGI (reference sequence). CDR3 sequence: CASSYPPGQGNYEQYF. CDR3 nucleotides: TGTGCCAGCAGTTACCCGCCGGGACAGGGAAACTACGAGCAGTACTTC.

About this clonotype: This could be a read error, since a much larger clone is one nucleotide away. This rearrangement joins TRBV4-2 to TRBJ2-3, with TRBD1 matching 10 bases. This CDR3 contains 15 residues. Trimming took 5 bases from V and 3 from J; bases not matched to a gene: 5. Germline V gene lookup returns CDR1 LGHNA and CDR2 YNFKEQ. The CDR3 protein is CASSMGQGITDTQYF. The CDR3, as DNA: TGTGCCAGCAGCATGGGACAGGGGATTACAGATACGCAGTATTTT.

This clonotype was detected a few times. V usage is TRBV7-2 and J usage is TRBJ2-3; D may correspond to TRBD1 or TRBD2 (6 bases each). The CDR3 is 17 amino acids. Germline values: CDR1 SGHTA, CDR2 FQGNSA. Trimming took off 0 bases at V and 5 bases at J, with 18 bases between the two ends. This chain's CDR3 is CASSLALSRGRGDTQYF. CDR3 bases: TGTGCCAGCAGCTTAGCGCTCTCCCGGGGGCGAGGAGATACGCAGTATTTT.

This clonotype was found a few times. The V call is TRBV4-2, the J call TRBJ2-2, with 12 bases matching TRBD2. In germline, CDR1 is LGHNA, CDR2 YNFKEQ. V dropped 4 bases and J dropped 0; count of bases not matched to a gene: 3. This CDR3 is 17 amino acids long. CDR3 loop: CASSPLAGGPNTGELFF. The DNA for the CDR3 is TGTGCCAGCAGCCCCCTAGCGGGGGGGCCGAACACCGGGGAGCTGTTTTTT.

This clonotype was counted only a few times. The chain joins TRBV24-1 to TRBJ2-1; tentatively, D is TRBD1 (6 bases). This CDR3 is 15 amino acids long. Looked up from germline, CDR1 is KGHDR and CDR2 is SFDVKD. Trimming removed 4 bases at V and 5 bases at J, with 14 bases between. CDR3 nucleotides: TGTGCCACCAGTGACCCTGGTCAGGGGCACAATGAGCAGTTCTTC. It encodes CATSDPGQGHNEQFF.

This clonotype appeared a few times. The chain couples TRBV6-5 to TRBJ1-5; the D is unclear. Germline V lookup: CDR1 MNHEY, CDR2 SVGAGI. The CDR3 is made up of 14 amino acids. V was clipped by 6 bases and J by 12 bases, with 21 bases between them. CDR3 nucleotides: TGTGCCAGCAGCTCCCGGGCAGCCGACTACGGCCAGCATTTT. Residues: CASSSRAADYGQHF.

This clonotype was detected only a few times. The CDR3 is CASSVSTSTYEQYF. CDR3 DNA sequence: TGTGCCAGCAGCGTGTCAACGAGCACCTACGAGCAGTACTTC. The chain is built from TRBV9 and TRBJ2-7; no definite D call. Germline CDR1 and CDR2: SGDLS and YYNGEE. V was clipped by 2 bases and J by 2 bases, with 11 bases between them. The CDR3 is 14 residues long.

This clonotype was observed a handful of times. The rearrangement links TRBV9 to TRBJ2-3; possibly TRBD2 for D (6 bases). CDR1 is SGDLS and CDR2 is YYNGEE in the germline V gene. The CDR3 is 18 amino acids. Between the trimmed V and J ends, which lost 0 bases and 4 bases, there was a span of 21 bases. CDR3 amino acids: CASSVGIGLSREPDTQYF. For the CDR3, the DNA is TGTGCCAGCAGCGTAGGGATCGGACTATCGAGGGAGCCAGATACGCAGTATTTT.

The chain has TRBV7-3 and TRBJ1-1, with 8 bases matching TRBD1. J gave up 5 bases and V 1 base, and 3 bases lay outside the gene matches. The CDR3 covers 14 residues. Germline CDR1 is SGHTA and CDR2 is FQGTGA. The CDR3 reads CASSLMGQETEAFF. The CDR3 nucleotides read TGTGCCAGCAGCTTAATGGGACAGGAGACTGAAGCTTTCTTT.

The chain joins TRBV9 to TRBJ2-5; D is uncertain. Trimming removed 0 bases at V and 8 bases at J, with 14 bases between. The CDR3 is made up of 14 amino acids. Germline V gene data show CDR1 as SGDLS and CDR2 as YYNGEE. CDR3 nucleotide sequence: TGTGCCAGCAGCGTAGATAGTAGCAGCTCCACCCAGTACTTC. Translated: CASSVDSSSSTQYF.

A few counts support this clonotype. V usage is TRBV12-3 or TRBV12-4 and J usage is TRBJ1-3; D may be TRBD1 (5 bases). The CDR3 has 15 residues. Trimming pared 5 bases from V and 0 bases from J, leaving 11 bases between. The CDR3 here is CASSADSSSGNTIYF. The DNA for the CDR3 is TGTGCCAGCAGTGCAGACAGTAGCTCTGGAAACACCATATATTTT.